The next 6 T cell receptor beta chains were all read from a single sample in a study of T cell repertoires in cytomegalovirus infection (dated by TCRdb to about 2019). Sequencing relied on an Illumina HiSeq 1500. Starting from the raw public reads, TCRdb applied fastp trimming at Q25, assembled clones with MiXCR and retained in-frame beta chains. Rows are combined by CDR3 protein, so each entry shows the most common genes and DNA. This sample has hundreds of thousands of distinct CDR3 sequences in its table, and approximately 40% of those were observed once. 2.5% to 3% of the sample is held by the ten biggest clonotypes. Sequencing input: PBMCs. The receptors come from a human donor in good health (CMV status not recorded). Some clones in this sample may be carry-over from other donors' samples.

The chain has TRBV5-6 and TRBJ1-6, with 8 bases that match TRBD1. V was clipped by 2 bases and J by 13 bases; unmatched bases: 11. The CDR3 runs to 15 residues. Germline CDR1 reads SGHDT; CDR2 reads YYEEEE. CDR3 nucleotide sequence: TGTGCCAGCAGCTTCCGGGACAGGAGTGGCCAGCCCCTCCACTTT. Translated, it gives CASSFRDRSGQPLHF.

This clonotype was detected only a few times. The chain carries TRBV7-9 and TRBJ2-5; D assignment may be TRBD1 or TRBD2 (6 bases each). The ends were cut back, 2 bases at V and 5 bases at J, with 12 bases in the middle. The CDR3 length is 14 residues. CDR1 SEHNR and CDR2 FQNEAQ come from the germline V gene (reference sequence). The CDR3 reads CASSLRGAGETQYF. DNA of the CDR3: TGTGCCAGCAGCTTAAGGGGGGCCGGTGAGACCCAGTACTTC. The whole variable domain, filled in from reference TRBV7-9 and TRBJ2-5, reads DTGVSQNPRHKITKRGQNVTFRCDPISEHNRLYWYRQTLGQGPEFLTYFQNEAQLEKSRLLSDRFSAERPKGSFSTLEIQRTEQGDSAMYLCASSLRGAGETQYFGPGTRLLVL.

This clonotype was seen a few times. This rearrangement joins TRBV28 to TRBJ1-1; TRBD1 matches 8 bases. Germline trimming cut 5 bases from V and 8 bases from J; bases unmatched to any gene: 7. The CDR3 runs 13 residues. Germline V CDR1 and CDR2: MDHEN, SYDVKM. The CDR3 sequence: CASSVPTGAEAFF. CDR3 DNA sequence: TGTGCCAGCAGTGTTCCGACAGGGGCGGAAGCTTTCTTT.

V is TRBV2 and J is TRBJ2-7; 7 bases agree with TRBD2. This CDR3 is built from 14 residues. CDR1 SNHLY and CDR2 FYNNEI come from the germline V gene. The V gene end was trimmed by 2 bases and the J gene end by 7 bases; junction bases not matched to a gene: 8. The CDR3 protein is CASSEPSGTWEQYF. The CDR3 DNA is TGTGCCAGCAGTGAACCTAGCGGTACTTGGGAGCAGTACTTC.

This clonotype was counted at least ten times. This sequence joins TRBV7-6 and TRBJ2-5; 10 nucleotides agree with TRBD2. Germline CDR1 is SGHVS and CDR2 is FNYEAQ. The CDR3 runs 15 residues. V lost 5 bases, J lost 5 bases, and 8 bases stayed unmatched. The CDR3 here is CASSITSGVRETQYF. The CDR3 nucleotides are TGTGCCAGCAGCATCACTAGCGGGGTTCGTGAGACCCAGTACTTC.

Comments on this clonotype: Given the absence of the conserved phenylalanine or tryptophan at the CDR3 end, a read error is likely. The chain links TRBV7-2 to TRBJ2-7, with D perhaps matching TRBD1 (6 bases). Germline CDR1 SGHTA, CDR2 FQGNSA. The CDR3 is 17 residues long. The V end was cut by 2 bases, the J end by 2 bases, with 19 bases between. The CDR3 loop is CASSLQIQGRTPYEQYL. For the CDR3, the DNA is TGTGCCAGCAGCTTACAGATTCAGGGGCGAACCCCCTACGAGCAGTACTTA.